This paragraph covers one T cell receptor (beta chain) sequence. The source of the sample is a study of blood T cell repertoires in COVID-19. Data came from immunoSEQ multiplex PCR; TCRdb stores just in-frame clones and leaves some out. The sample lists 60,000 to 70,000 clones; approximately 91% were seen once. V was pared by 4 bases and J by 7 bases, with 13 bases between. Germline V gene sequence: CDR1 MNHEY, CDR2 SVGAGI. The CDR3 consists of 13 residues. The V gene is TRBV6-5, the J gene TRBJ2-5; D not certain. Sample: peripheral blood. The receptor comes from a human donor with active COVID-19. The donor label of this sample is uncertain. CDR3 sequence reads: CASSSTALGTQYF. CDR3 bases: TGTGCCAGCAGTTCTACAGCTTTAGGGACCCAGTACTTC.